A selection of T cell receptor beta chains follows, all from one sample in a study of blood T cell repertoires in COVID-19. Generated by immunoSEQ multiplex PCR, the TCRdb table keeps only in-frame clones and is missing some. The sample has about 60,000 clones; around four fifths are singletons. The sequencing sample was made of peripheral blood. The receptor set was obtained from a man aged 30-40 years with COVID-19, enrolled during active disease. CDR3s include the opening cysteine and the closing phenylalanine or tryptophan. Fields, in order: clone size, J gene, CDR3 length, V gene, D gene, CDR3 DNA, CDR3 protein. D genes are given only for firm matches. The listing skips clone size in some rows; elsewhere it reads once, few, many or a size class.

. TRBJ1-2 12 TRBV19 . TGTGCCAGTAGTTCGGACAGCTATGGCTACACCTTC CASSSDSYGYTF
. TRBJ1-5 13 TRBV12-3/TRBV12-4 . TGTGCCAGCAGCCCTTTCGGCAATCAGCCCCAGCATTTT CASSPFGNQPQHF
. TRBJ1-1 14 TRBV27 . TGTGCCAGCAGCTCGACAGGAGGAGACACTGAAGCTTTCTTT CASSSTGGDTEAFF
. TRBJ2-3 14 TRBV10-3 TRBD2 TGTGCCATCAGTGGGACTAGCGGGACCGATACGCAGTATTTT CAISGTSGTDTQYF
. TRBJ2-7 14 TRBV28 TRBD2 TGTGCCAGCAGTTTAGGGAGCGGGAGTTACGAGCAGTACTTC CASSLGSGSYEQYF
once TRBJ2-7 15 TRBV5-8 TRBD1 TGTGCCAGCAGCTTCGGGACAGGGGAGCCATACGAGCAGTACTTC CASSFGTGEPYEQYF
. TRBJ1-4 13 TRBV7-9 . TGTGCCAGCAGCTTGGGGGGTAATGAAAAACTGTTTTTT CASSLGGNEKLFF
. TRBJ2-7 15 TRBV15 TRBD1 TGTGCCACCAGCAGAGGAGGGACAGGGGGAGGCGAGCAGTACTTC CATSRGGTGGGEQYF
. TRBJ2-1 12 TRBV3-1/TRBV3-2 . TGTGCCAGCAGCCAAGATCGTTCGGAGCAGTTCTTC CASSQDRSEQFF
once TRBJ1-5 15 TRBV30 . TGTGCCTGGAGTTCAGAGGCAGGACTGAATCAGCCCCAGCATTTT CAWSSEAGLNQPQHF
. TRBJ2-2 13 TRBV30 . TGTGCCTGGAGTGTTTCCAAAAACGGGGAGCTGTTTTTT CAWSVSKNGELFF
. TRBJ1-1 14 TRBV28 . TGTGCCAGCAGGAACGGGGGATTTGCCACTGAAGCTTTCTTT CASRNGGFATEAFF
few TRBJ2-7 15 TRBV9 TRBD2 TGTGCCAGCAGCCCCGGACTAGCGGCTACCTACGAGCAGTACTTC CASSPGLAATYEQYF
. TRBJ2-7 15 TRBV6-5 . TGTGCCAGCAGAAGACAGCTATGGGCCCCCTACGAGCAGTACTTC CASRRQLWAPYEQYF
. TRBJ1-5 13 TRBV19 . TGTGCCAGTAGTTTACAGGGTCAACAGCCCCAGCATTTT CASSLQGQQPQHF
. TRBJ2-3 12 TRBV29-1 . TGCAGCGTTGATCCGGAGGCGGATACGCAGTATTTT CSVDPEADTQYF
. TRBJ1-1 13 TRBV19 . TGTGCCAGTCGGGGGGTTCGGTACACTGAAGCTTTCTTT CASRGVRYTEAFF
. TRBJ2-7 17 TRBV18 TRBD2 TGTGCCAGCTCACGCGGACTAGCGGGAGGCATTCGCTACGAGCAGTACTTC CASSRGLAGGIRYEQYF
. TRBJ1-2 14 TRBV28 TRBD1 TGTGCCAGCAGATTATCAGGGGGCGCTTATGGCTACACCTTC CASRLSGGAYGYTF
. TRBJ2-5 10 TRBV3-1/TRBV3-2 . TGTGCCAGCTCTCAAGAGACCCAGTACTTC CASSQETQYF
. TRBJ2-7 15 TRBV5-6 . TGTGCCAGCAGATACCGTGGGACGGGAGCCGGGGAGCAGTACTTC CASRYRGTGAGEQYF
. TRBJ2-7 12 TRBV27 . TGTGCAGTTACAAGACTGAACTACGAGCAGTACTTC CAVTRLNYEQYF
. TRBJ2-4 15 TRBV7-2 . TGTGCCAGCAGCTTATCGACACTAGCCAAAAACATTCAGTACTTC CASSLSTLAKNIQYF
once TRBJ2-7 15 TRBV13 TRBD2 TGTGCCAGCAGCTTAGGAGGGACTATCGCCTACGAGCAGTACTTC CASSLGGTIAYEQYF
. TRBJ2-3 16 TRBV5-1 . TGCGCCAGCAGCCCATATTTAGACATCCTAACCAATACGCAGTATTTT CASSPYLDILTNTQYF
. TRBJ2-7 14 TRBV4-1 . TGCGCCAGCAGCCCTCGTTGGGGCTTTTACGAGCAGTACTTC CASSPRWGFYEQYF
. TRBJ2-3 16 TRBV11-3 TRBD2 TGTGCCAGCAGCCCCGCGGTAGCGGGAGTGTTAGATACGCAGTATTTT CASSPAVAGVLDTQYF
. TRBJ1-1 14 TRBV6-4 TRBD1 TGTGCCAGCAGCGCACAGGGGTGGGACACTGAAGCTTTCTTT CASSAQGWDTEAFF
. TRBJ1-5 13 TRBV18 TRBD1 TGTGCCAGCTCACCTGACAGGGGTGAGCCCCAGCATTTT CASSPDRGEPQHF
. TRBJ2-2 15 TRBV2 TRBD2 TGTGCCAGCAGTGCAGGACTAGCAATGGGAGGAGAGCTGTTTTTT CASSAGLAMGGELFF